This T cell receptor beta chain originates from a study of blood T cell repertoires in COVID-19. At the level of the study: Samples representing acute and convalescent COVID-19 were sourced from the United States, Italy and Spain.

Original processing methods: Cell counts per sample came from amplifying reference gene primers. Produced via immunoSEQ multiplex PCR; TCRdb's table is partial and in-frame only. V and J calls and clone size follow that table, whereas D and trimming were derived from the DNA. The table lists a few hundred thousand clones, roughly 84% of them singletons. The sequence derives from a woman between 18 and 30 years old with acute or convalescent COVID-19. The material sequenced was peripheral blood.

The CDR3: CASSLLAGIQETQYF. The DNA for the CDR3 is TGCGCCAGCAGCTTACTAGCGGGGATCCAAGAGACCCAGTACTTC. The chain couples TRBV5-1 to TRBJ2-5; 10 positions agree with TRBD2. The germline V gene encodes CDR1 SGHRS and CDR2 YFSETQ. V shed 2 bases, J shed 1 base, and the junction held 2 bases outside the gene matches. This CDR3 is built from 15 residues.